A single sample gave rise to the 26 T cell receptor beta chains below, sequenced in a study of blood T cell repertoires in COVID-19. Sequencing was performed with immunoSEQ multiplex PCR; in TCRdb, only in-frame clones are kept and a portion is missing. The sample lists some 26,000 clones, roughly 90% occurring once. Sequenced material: peripheral blood. These receptors all stem from a human donor in a cohort sampled during active COVID-19.

This chain connects TRBV19 to TRBJ2-2; 10 positions agree with TRBD2. With V trimmed by 6 bases and J by 3 bases, 4 bases remained unmatched. CDR1 is LNHDA, CDR2 SQIVND, per germline (reference sequence). The CDR3 runs to 15 residues. CDR3 in amino acids: CASSRTSGYTGELFF. The CDR3 DNA reads TGTGCCAGTAGCCGGACTAGCGGATACACCGGGGAGCTGTTTTTT.

The chain recombines TRBV21-1 with TRBJ1-2. TRBV21-1 is a documented pseudogene. This CDR3 region has 13 residues. This chain's CDR3 is CASSRGRVYGYTF. In DNA, the CDR3 is TGTGCCAGCAGCCGAGGGAGGGTCTATGGCTACACCTTC.

The chain couples TRBV3-1 (or the pseudogene TRBV3-2) to TRBJ2-5; 12 bases are a match to TRBD1. The CDR3 runs to 17 residues. Germline values: CDR1 LGHDT, CDR2 YNNKEL (reference sequence). J was trimmed by 3 bases and V by 0 bases; bases with no gene match: 5. The CDR3 spells CASSQDPGTGGEETQYF. The CDR3 bases are TGTGCCAGCAGCCAAGATCCCGGGACAGGGGGCGAAGAGACCCAGTACTTC.

The table lists this clone with a count of one. The chain joins TRBV15 to TRBJ1-2; possibly TRBD1 for D (6 bases). V lost 3 bases and J 2 bases, leaving 7 bases between the germline ends. Germline-derived CDR1 and CDR2 are LNHNV and YYDKDF (reference sequence). CDR3 length: 13 amino acids. DNA for the CDR3: TGTGCCACCAGCAGTACAGGGAACTATGGCTACACCTTC. Its protein product is CATSSTGNYGYTF.

This clone is a singleton in its sample. V gene TRBV3-1 (or the pseudogene TRBV3-2) combines with J gene TRBJ2-1; 8 bases agree with TRBD2. The CDR3 has 17 amino acids. Germline CDR1 and CDR2: LGHDT and YNNKEL (reference sequence). The trim removed 3 bases at V and 1 base at J, leaving 8 bases unmatched. In DNA form, the CDR3 reads TGTGCCAGCAGCCATTCAGGGACTAGAACGTCCTACAATGAGCAGTTCTTC. Its translation: CASSHSGTRTSYNEQFF.

This chain links TRBV19 with TRBJ2-2; D call uncertain. V lost 1 base, J lost 1 base, and 4 bases lay in between. Germline values: CDR1 LNHDA, CDR2 SQIVND (reference sequence). The CDR3 has 14 amino acids. CDR3 nucleotides: TGTGCCAGTAGTATAGGACAGAACACCGGGGAGCTGTTTTTT. Amino acid sequence: CASSIGQNTGELFF.

This clone was seen more than once but under ten times. The chain recombines TRBV11-2 with TRBJ1-1; 8 positions match TRBD1. V dropped 0 bases and J dropped 11; count of bases not matched to a gene: 5. The CDR3 length is 13 residues. Germline V lookup: CDR1 SGHAT, CDR2 FQNNGV. CDR3 amino acids: CASSLEGQALAFF. The CDR3, as DNA: TGTGCCAGCAGCTTAGAGGGACAGGCCCTGGCTTTCTTT.

The chain links TRBV11-2 to TRBJ1-5; unclear D gene. Germline-derived CDR1 and CDR2 are SGHAT and FQNNGV. Trimming removed 2 bases at V and 3 bases at J, with 5 bases between. The CDR3 is 13 amino acids. This chain's CDR3 is CASSLSFNQPQHF. As DNA, the CDR3 is TGTGCCAGCAGCTTATCTTTCAATCAGCCCCAGCATTTT. The full variable domain, with the rest looked up from reference TRBV11-2 and TRBJ1-5, is EAGVAQSPRYKIIEKRQSVAFWCNPISGHATLYWYQQILGQGPKLLIQFQNNGVVDDSQLPKDRFSAERLKGVDSTLKIQPAKLEDSAVYLCASSLSFNQPQHFGDGTRLSIL.

The rearrangement uses TRBV20-1 and TRBJ2-7; no clear D gene. This CDR3 comprises 12 residues. The V gene lost 3 bases and the J gene lost 2 bases, with 8 bases spanning the gap. The germline V gene has CDR1 DFQATT and CDR2 SNEGSKA (reference sequence). The CDR3 is CSASSETYEQYF. As DNA, the CDR3 is TGCAGTGCTAGTTCGGAGACCTACGAGCAGTACTTC.

The chain is built from TRBV7-3 and TRBJ1-3; tentative D call: TRBD1 (5 bases). Trimming stripped 1 base from V and 3 bases from J, with 10 bases between. CDR3 length: 15 residues. The germline CDR1 and CDR2 sequences are SGHTA and FQGTGA. The CDR3 DNA is TGTGCCAGCAGCTTAATGGGGGGTGGTGGAAACACCATATATTTT. It yields the protein CASSLMGGGGNTIYF.

The rearrangement uses TRBV6-2 or TRBV6-3 and TRBJ2-5; TRBD2 matches 7 bases. The CDR3 is made up of 14 amino acids. Germline CDR1 and CDR2: MNHEY and SVGEGT. V lost 2 bases to trimming and J lost 5 bases; unmatched junction nucleotides: 5. CDR3 bases: TGTGCCAGCAGTTACGGCGGGGGTGTGGAGACCCAGTACTTC. It yields the protein CASSYGGGVETQYF.

This chain joins TRBV2 and TRBJ1-6; tentative D call: TRBD1 (5 bases). V was pared by 9 bases and J by 10 bases, with 19 bases between. The CDR3 covers 14 residues. Germline V gives CDR1 SNHLY, CDR2 FYNNEI. The CDR3 protein is CARGVGGGGSPLHF. In DNA form, the CDR3 reads TGTGCCAGGGGAGTGGGGGGAGGAGGATCACCCCTCCACTTT.

In nucleotides, the CDR3 is TGCGCCAGCAGCTTTGCACGGGAACTCTACAATGAGCAGTTCTTC. It is translated as CASSFARELYNEQFF. V usage is TRBV5-1 and J usage is TRBJ2-1; possibly TRBD2 for D (5 bases). The CDR3 has 15 residues. V was cut by 2 bases and J by 3 bases, with 12 bases left in between. Looked up from germline, CDR1 is SGHRS and CDR2 is YFSETQ.

The chain uses TRBV2 and TRBJ2-5; 7 bases fit TRBD2. The germline V gene encodes CDR1 SNHLY and CDR2 FYNNEI. The junction had 8 bases not matched to a gene; V was cut back by 8 bases and J by 5 bases. This CDR3 comprises 13 residues. The CDR3 nucleotides read TGTGCCAGCTTGGGGGGGATAGGGGAGACCCAGTACTTC. It is translated as CASLGGIGETQYF. Full variable domain (missing parts from reference TRBV2 and TRBJ2-5): EPEVTQTPSHQVTQMGQEVILRCVPISNHLYFYWYRQILGQKVEFLVSFYNNEISEKSEIFDDQFSVERPDGSNFTLKIRSTKLEDSAMYFCASLGGIGETQYFGPGTRLLVL.

The chain has TRBV2 and TRBJ2-5; D possibly corresponds to TRBD2 (7 bases). V was pared by 8 bases and J by 9 bases, with 16 bases between. Germline V lookup: CDR1 SNHLY, CDR2 FYNNEI. The CDR3 contains 12 residues. This chain's CDR3 is CASGGGRGSQYF. The CDR3 DNA is TGTGCCAGCGGGGGGGGCCGGGGGTCCCAGTACTTC.

The CDR3 nucleotides read TGTGCCAGTAACACAGGGGTGTGGGGCTACACCTTC. It translates to CASNTGVWGYTF. This chain connects TRBV19 to TRBJ1-2; 7 nucleotides line up with TRBD1. Germline V CDR1 and CDR2: LNHDA, SQIVND (reference sequence). The CDR3 sequence is 12 residues long. Trimming removed 7 bases from V and 8 bases from J; junction bases left unmatched: 7.

The J gene is TRBJ1-1, the V gene TRBV10-3; no reliable D call. Germline V gives CDR1 ENHRY, CDR2 SYGVKD. Trimming shortened V by 2 bases and J by 1 base, and 8 bases separated the two germline ends. This CDR3 has 14 amino acids. The CDR3 DNA reads TGTGCCATCAGTGAGGTAGAGAGGAACACTGAAGCTTTCTTT. It yields the protein CAISEVERNTEAFF.

J is TRBJ1-5 and V is TRBV7-9, with D perhaps TRBD1 (5 bases). V lost 5 bases and J 0 bases, leaving 11 bases between the germline ends. Per germline, CDR1 SEHNR and CDR2 FQNEAQ (reference sequence). This CDR3 contains 15 residues. As DNA, the CDR3 is TGTGCCAGCAGCCCCCGGGGGGGTAGCAATCAGCCCCAGCATTTT. This sequence encodes CASSPRGGSNQPQHF.

This clone was counted only a few times. The V gene is TRBV5-4, the J gene TRBJ1-2; TRBD1 matches at 8 bases. V trimming: 4 bases; J trimming: 5 bases; junction bases outside the gene matches: 10. From germline, CDR1 is SGHNT and CDR2 YYREEE (reference sequence). This CDR3 contains 15 residues. Here the CDR3 DNA reads TGTGCCAGCAGCGTCAGGGGGCAGCGTCCTTATGGCTACACCTTC. It codes for CASSVRGQRPYGYTF.

This clone has just one count. The CDR3 loop reads CAIISGDRTF. CDR3 in DNA: TGTGCCATAATATCGGGGGACCGCACCTTC. The V and J genes are TRBV6-9 and TRBJ1-2; tentative D call: TRBD1 (5 bases). This CDR3 comprises 10 residues. Germline V gene lookup returns CDR1 MNHGY and CDR2 SVAAGI. Trimming removed 10 bases from V and 13 bases from J, with 16 bases in between.

The V gene is TRBV7-3, the J gene TRBJ1-2; weak D call: TRBD1 (5 bases). The CDR3 has 15 residues. Germline V CDR1 and CDR2: SGHTA, FQGTGA. The V end was cut by 5 bases, the J end by 2 bases, with 15 bases between. The CDR3 sequence: CASSPGEVSNYGYTF. CDR3 nucleotide sequence: TGTGCCAGCAGCCCGGGGGAAGTCTCAAACTATGGCTACACCTTC.

The J gene is TRBJ2-7, the V gene TRBV7-2, with 7 bases lining up with TRBD2. V trimming: 1 base; J trimming: 5 bases; junction bases outside the gene matches: 8. Germline CDR1 is SGHTA and CDR2 is FQGNSA. CDR3 size: 15 residues. CDR3 DNA sequence: TGTGCCAGCAGCTTAGTTTTCGGGGGGTGGAACGAGCAGTACTTC. Translation: CASSLVFGGWNEQYF.

V usage is TRBV7-8 and J usage is TRBJ2-1, with D possibly being TRBD2 (5 bases). The CDR3 consists of 15 residues. Germline values: CDR1 SGHVS, CDR2 FQNEAQ. Trimming shortened V by 1 base and J by 6 bases, and 13 bases separated the two germline ends. CDR3 residues: CASSLGILEGNEQFF. For the CDR3, the DNA is TGTGCCAGCAGCTTAGGCATACTAGAGGGCAATGAGCAGTTCTTC.

The rearrangement joins TRBV6-5 to TRBJ2-7; D is possibly TRBD1 (6 bases). The germline gives CDR1 MNHEY, CDR2 SVGAGI. Trimming took off 0 bases at V and 3 bases at J, with 12 bases between the two ends. This CDR3 is built from 15 residues. The CDR3 loop reads CASSYSTGKGYEQYF. The CDR3 bases are TGTGCCAGCAGTTACTCTACAGGGAAGGGCTACGAGCAGTACTTC.

This rearrangement joins TRBV19 to TRBJ1-4, with a weak D call TRBD1 (5 bases). CDR1 and CDR2 from the germline V gene are LNHDA and SQIVND (reference sequence). The CDR3 is 15 amino acids. Trimming left V 0 bases short and J 5 bases short, with 10 bases between. The CDR3 sequence is CASSIDARTNEKLFF. The CDR3 DNA reads as TGTGCCAGTAGTATAGACGCCAGGACAAATGAAAAACTGTTTTTT.

V gene TRBV18 combines with J gene TRBJ1-4; 8 bases match TRBD1. The J segment lost 12 bases and the V segment lost 6 bases, leaving 15 bases of the junction unmatched. Germline V gene sequence: CDR1 KGHSH, CDR2 LQKENI. CDR3 length: 15 amino acids. The CDR3 spells CASSLDRGPGLELFF. CDR3 bases: TGTGCCAGCTCGCTAGACAGGGGCCCAGGTCTGGAACTGTTTTTT.